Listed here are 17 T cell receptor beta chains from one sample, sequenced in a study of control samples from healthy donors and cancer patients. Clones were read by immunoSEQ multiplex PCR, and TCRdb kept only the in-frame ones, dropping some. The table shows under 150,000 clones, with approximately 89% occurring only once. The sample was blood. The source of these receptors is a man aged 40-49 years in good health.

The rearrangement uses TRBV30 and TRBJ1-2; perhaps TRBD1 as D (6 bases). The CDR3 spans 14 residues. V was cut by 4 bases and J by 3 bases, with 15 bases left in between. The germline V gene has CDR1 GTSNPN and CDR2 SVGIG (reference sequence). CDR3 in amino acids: CAWNEGGRDYGYTF. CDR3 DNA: TGTGCCTGGAACGAGGGGGGCAGAGACTATGGCTACACCTTC.

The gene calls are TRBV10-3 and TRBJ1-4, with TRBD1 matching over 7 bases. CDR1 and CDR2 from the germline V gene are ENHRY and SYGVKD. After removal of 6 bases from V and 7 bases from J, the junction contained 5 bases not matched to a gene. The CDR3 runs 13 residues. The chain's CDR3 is CAIRGQRSEKLFF. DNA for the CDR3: TGTGCCATCAGGGGACAGAGGAGTGAAAAACTGTTTTTT.

The CDR3 region has the DNA TGCGCCAGCAGCTCGAGACAGGGGAAGGGCTATGGCTACACCTTC. It encodes CASSSRQGKGYGYTF. This rearrangement joins TRBV5-1 to TRBJ1-2; 8 positions match TRBD1. The V and J ends lost 3 bases and 4 bases, in that order; junction bases with no gene match: 8. Germline assignment: CDR1 SGHRS and CDR2 YFSETQ. This CDR3 region has 15 residues.

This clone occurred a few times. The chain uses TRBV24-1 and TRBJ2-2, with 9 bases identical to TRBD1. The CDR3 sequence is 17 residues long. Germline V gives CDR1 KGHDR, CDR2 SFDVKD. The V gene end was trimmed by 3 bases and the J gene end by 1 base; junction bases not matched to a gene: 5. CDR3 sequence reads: CATSDRDRVGNTGELFF. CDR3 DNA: TGTGCCACCAGTGATAGGGACAGGGTGGGGAACACCGGGGAGCTGTTTTTT.

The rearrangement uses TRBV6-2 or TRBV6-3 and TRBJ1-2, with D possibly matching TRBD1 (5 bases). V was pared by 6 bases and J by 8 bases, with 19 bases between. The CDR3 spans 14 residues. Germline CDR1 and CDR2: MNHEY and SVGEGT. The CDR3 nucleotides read TGTGCCAGCAGCCCATCCGGGACGGTGAGGGGCTACACCTTC. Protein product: CASSPSGTVRGYTF.

CDR3 in amino acids: CASSEVRTGGYEQYF. CDR3 sequence (DNA): TGTGCCAGCAGCGAGGTGCGGACAGGGGGCTACGAGCAGTACTTC. The rearrangement uses TRBV2 and TRBJ2-7; TRBD1 aligns across 10 bases. The CDR3 runs 15 residues. V was clipped by 6 bases and J by 3 bases; unmatched bases: 8. Germline V gives CDR1 SNHLY, CDR2 FYNNEI. Full variable domain (missing parts from reference TRBV2 and TRBJ2-7): EPEVTQTPSHQVTQMGQEVILRCVPISNHLYFYWYRQILGQKVEFLVSFYNNEISEKSEIFDDQFSVERPDGSNFTLKIRSTKLEDSAMYFCASSEVRTGGYEQYFGPGTRLTVT.

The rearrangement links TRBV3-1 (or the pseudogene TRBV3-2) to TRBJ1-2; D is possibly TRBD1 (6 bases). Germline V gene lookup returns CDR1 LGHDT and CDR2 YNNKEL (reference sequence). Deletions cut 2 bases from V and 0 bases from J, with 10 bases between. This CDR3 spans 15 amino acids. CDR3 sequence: CASSQNGQTNYGYTF. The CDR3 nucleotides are TGTGCCAGCAGCCAAAATGGACAGACTAACTATGGCTACACCTTC.

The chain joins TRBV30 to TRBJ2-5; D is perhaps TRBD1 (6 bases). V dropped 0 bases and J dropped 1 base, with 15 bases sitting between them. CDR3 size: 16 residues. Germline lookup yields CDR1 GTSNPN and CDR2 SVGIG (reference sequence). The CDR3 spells CAWSVNRGQTQETQYF. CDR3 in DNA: TGTGCCTGGAGTGTAAATAGAGGACAGACCCAAGAGACCCAGTACTTC.

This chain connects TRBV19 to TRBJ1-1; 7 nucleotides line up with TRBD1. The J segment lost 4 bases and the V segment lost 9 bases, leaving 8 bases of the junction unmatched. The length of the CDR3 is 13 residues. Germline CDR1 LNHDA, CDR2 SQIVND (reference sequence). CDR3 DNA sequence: TGTGCCAGCACCGACAGGGTGTCCACTGAAGCTTTCTTT. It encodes CASTDRVSTEAFF.

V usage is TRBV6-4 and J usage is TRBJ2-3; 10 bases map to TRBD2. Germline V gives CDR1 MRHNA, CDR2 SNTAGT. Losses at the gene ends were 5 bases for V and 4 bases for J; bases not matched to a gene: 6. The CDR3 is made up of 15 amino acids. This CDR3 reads CASSLAGGPADTQYF. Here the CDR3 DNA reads TGTGCCAGCAGTTTAGCGGGGGGCCCCGCAGATACGCAGTATTTT.

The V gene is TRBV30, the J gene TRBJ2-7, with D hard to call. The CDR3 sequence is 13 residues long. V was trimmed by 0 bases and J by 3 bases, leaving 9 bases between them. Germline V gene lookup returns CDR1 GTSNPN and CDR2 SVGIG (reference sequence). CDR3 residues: CAWSVEILYEQYF. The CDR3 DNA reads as TGTGCCTGGAGTGTAGAGATTCTCTACGAGCAGTACTTC.

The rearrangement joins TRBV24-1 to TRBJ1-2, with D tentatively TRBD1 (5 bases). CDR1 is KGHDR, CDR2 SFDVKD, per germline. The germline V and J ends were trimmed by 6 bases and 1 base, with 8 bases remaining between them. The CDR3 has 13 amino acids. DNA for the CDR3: TGTGCCACCAGTCCAGGGAGTAACTATGGCTACACCTTC. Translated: CATSPGSNYGYTF.

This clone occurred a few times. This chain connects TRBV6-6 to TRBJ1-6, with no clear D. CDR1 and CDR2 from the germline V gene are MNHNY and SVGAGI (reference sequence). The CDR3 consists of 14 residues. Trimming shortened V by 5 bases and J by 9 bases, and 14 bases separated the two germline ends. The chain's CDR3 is CASSHTPGSSPLHF. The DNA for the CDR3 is TGTGCCAGCAGTCACACCCCTGGCAGTTCACCCCTCCACTTT.

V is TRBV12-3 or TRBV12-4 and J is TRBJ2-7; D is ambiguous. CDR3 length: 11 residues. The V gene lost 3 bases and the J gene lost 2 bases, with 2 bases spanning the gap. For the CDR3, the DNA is TGTGCCAGCAGTTTTGCCTACGAGCAGTACTTC. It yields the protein CASSFAYEQYF.

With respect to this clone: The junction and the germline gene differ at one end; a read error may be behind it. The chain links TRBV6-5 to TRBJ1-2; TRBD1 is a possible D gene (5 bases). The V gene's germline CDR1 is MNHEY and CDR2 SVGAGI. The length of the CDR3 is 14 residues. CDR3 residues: CASRYSGGVYGYTF. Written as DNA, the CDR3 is TGTGCCAGCAGATACTCGGGGGGGGTCTATGGCTACACCTTC.

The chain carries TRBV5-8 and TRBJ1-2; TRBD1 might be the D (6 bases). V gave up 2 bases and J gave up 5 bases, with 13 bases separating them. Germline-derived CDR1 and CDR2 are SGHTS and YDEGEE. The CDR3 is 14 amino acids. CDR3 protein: CASSLLQGKYGYTF. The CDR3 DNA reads TGTGCCAGCAGCTTACTACAGGGAAAGTATGGCTACACCTTC.

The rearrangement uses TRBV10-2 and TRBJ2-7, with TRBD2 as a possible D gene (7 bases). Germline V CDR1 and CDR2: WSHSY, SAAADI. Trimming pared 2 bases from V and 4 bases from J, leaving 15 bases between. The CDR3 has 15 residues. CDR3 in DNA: TGCGCCAGCAGTGAGGCACGGCGGGGGCGGTACGAGCAGTACTTC. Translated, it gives CASSEARRGRYEQYF.